This T cell receptor beta chain was recorded in a study of T cell responses to AZD1222 COVID-19 vaccine. This CDR3 is built from 14 residues. Germline V gene sequence: CDR1 SNHLY, CDR2 FYNNEI. Assay: immunoSEQ multiplex PCR; the TCRdb copy retains only in-frame clones and omits some. Of 150,000 to 200,000 clones listed, around 87% are singletons. Of note for this clone: Sequence at one end of the junction differs from germline and may be a read error.

The chain couples TRBV2 to TRBJ1-3; D ambiguous. The TCR was taken from an adult in good health. Sequencing was performed on peripheral blood, taken on day 0 of MenACWY control vaccination. The CDR3 bases are TGTGCCAGCAATGAAGGCTTCTCTGGAAACACCATATATTTT. Translating gives CASNEGFSGNTIYF.